These 16 T cell receptor beta chains were all obtained from the same sample, sequenced in a study of T cell changes during pregnancy in multiple sclerosis. Repertoires were generated with immunoSEQ multiplex PCR, while TCRdb's copy carries only in-frame clones and drops some. This sample has roughly 50,000 clones, with approximately 91% found just once. The specimen comprised peripheral blood, sampled after pregnancy. The source of these receptors is a female donor in good health, enrolled as a control in a pregnancy study.

The CDR3 is CASGSPTGAFYEQYF. DNA for the CDR3: TGTGCTAGTGGTTCCCCGACAGGGGCCTTCTACGAGCAGTACTTC. The chain is built from TRBV12-5 and TRBJ2-7; 8 bases are shared with TRBD1. The germline V gene encodes CDR1 LGHNT and CDR2 FRNRAP. The CDR3 contains 15 residues. V lost 4 bases to trimming and J lost 3 bases; unmatched junction nucleotides: 8.

The chain uses TRBV6-5 and TRBJ2-7; TRBD2 is a possible D gene (6 bases). CDR3 size: 15 residues. With 0 bases removed from V and 2 bases from J, the gap between germline ends came to 11 bases. The germline V gene has CDR1 MNHEY and CDR2 SVGAGI. The CDR3 region has the DNA TGTGCCAGCAGTTACTCCGGAGGGACTCCCTACGAGCAGTACTTC. Translation: CASSYSGGTPYEQYF.

CDR3 loop: CASSYSNRVGTEAFF. In nucleotides, the CDR3 is TGTGCCAGCAGTTACTCGAACAGGGTGGGGACTGAAGCTTTCTTT. This chain uses TRBV6-5 with TRBJ1-1, with D possibly matching TRBD1 (6 bases). The ends were cut back, 0 bases at V and 5 bases at J, with 13 bases in the middle. The CDR3 has 15 amino acids. Germline CDR1 is MNHEY and CDR2 is SVGAGI.

The chain uses TRBV4-2 and TRBJ1-4; D might be TRBD1 (5 bases). V lost 4 bases to trimming and J lost 0 bases, with 9 bases between them. This CDR3 contains 15 residues. Germline V gene lookup returns CDR1 LGHNA and CDR2 YNFKEQ. The CDR3 sequence is CASSPDTSTNEKLFF. The CDR3 coding sequence is TGTGCCAGCAGCCCGGACACCTCAACTAATGAAAAACTGTTTTTT.

J is TRBJ1-2 and V is TRBV6-5; the match to TRBD1 covers 7 bases. The CDR3 has 16 amino acids. After removal of 0 bases from V and 6 bases from J, the junction contained 10 bases not matched to a gene. Looked up from germline, CDR1 is MNHEY and CDR2 is SVGAGI. This CDR3 reads CASSYSAGTAVHGYTF. The CDR3 DNA reads as TGTGCCAGCAGTTACTCCGCGGGGACAGCGGTCCATGGCTACACCTTC.

The gene calls are TRBV7-2 and TRBJ2-7, with 8 bases aligning to TRBD1. Germline trimming cut 4 bases from V and 3 bases from J; bases unmatched to any gene: 8. Germline CDR1 and CDR2: SGHTA and FQGNSA. This CDR3 is 15 amino acids long. CDR3 sequence: CASSSWTGNHYEQYF. The CDR3 nucleotides read TGTGCCAGCAGCTCGTGGACAGGGAACCACTACGAGCAGTACTTC.

The chain uses TRBV6-1 and TRBJ1-1, with D unresolved. The germline V gene encodes CDR1 MNHNS and CDR2 SASEGT. Trimming cost V 6 bases and J 5 bases, with 16 bases left between them. CDR3 length: 14 residues. CDR3 sequence: CASRLSGGGTEAFF. CDR3 DNA sequence: TGTGCCAGCAGGCTCTCGGGAGGAGGGACTGAAGCTTTCTTT.

This clone showed up just once. The chain carries TRBV27 and TRBJ2-2, with TRBD1 identical over 9 bases. This CDR3 comprises 14 residues. J was trimmed by 6 bases and V by 7 bases; bases with no gene match: 6. From germline, CDR1 is MNHEY and CDR2 SMNVEV (reference sequence). The CDR3 sequence: CASKGQGGPGELFF. In nucleotides, the CDR3 is TGTGCCAGCAAGGGACAGGGAGGTCCCGGGGAGCTGTTTTTT.

This sequence joins TRBV2 and TRBJ1-1, with 7 positions matching TRBD1. Germline values: CDR1 SNHLY, CDR2 FYNNEI. There are 15 residues in the CDR3. V lost 4 bases and J lost 4; bases outside the gene matches: 9. CDR3 in amino acids: CASSVLGGQVTEAFF. The CDR3 DNA reads as TGTGCCAGCAGTGTCTTAGGGGGCCAGGTCACTGAAGCTTTCTTT.

The chain couples TRBV7-2 to TRBJ2-5; a weak D match, TRBD1 (6 bases). Germline V gives CDR1 SGHTA, CDR2 FQGNSA. Trimming stripped 3 bases from V and 5 bases from J, with 13 bases between. The CDR3 has 14 amino acids. DNA for the CDR3: TGTGCCAGCAGCTTGGGGGCGCGGGTGGAGACCCAGTACTTC. Residues: CASSLGARVETQYF.

The chain recombines TRBV27 with TRBJ2-3, with 11 bases aligning to TRBD2. Unmatched junction bases numbered 4, after V lost 7 bases and J lost 4 bases. The CDR3 is 14 amino acids. The germline gives CDR1 MNHEY, CDR2 SMNVEV (reference sequence). Written as DNA, the CDR3 is TGTGCCAGCAAGACTAGCGGGAAATCAGATACGCAGTATTTT. Amino acid sequence: CASKTSGKSDTQYF.

On this clone itself: This same CDR3 is encoded by further DNA sequences in the sample. The chain couples TRBV19 to TRBJ1-4, with D possibly TRBD1 on 5 matching bases. V lost 5 bases and J lost 0, with 10 bases in between. There are 15 residues in the CDR3. The germline CDR1 and CDR2 sequences are LNHDA and SQIVND (reference sequence). The CDR3 DNA reads TGTGCCAGTAGTTTAACAGGAGCAACTAATGAAAAACTGTTTTTT. It yields the protein CASSLTGATNEKLFF.

This clone has just one count. This sequence joins TRBV5-4 and TRBJ2-1; 7 bases map to TRBD2. This CDR3 spans 16 amino acids. V shed 4 bases and J 5 bases; nucleotides not matched to a gene: 12. Germline CDR1 is SGHNT and CDR2 is YYREEE (reference sequence). The CDR3 protein is CASSPWRALADNEQFF. CDR3 DNA: TGTGCCAGCAGCCCATGGAGGGCTCTAGCGGACAATGAGCAGTTCTTC. Supplemented by reference TRBV5-4 and TRBJ2-1, the full variable domain reads ETGVTQSPTHLIKTRGQQVTLRCSSQSGHNTVSWYQQALGQGPQFIFQYYREEENGRGNFPPRFSGLQFPNYSSELNVNALELDDSALYLCASSPWRALADNEQFFGPGTRLTVL.

The rearrangement uses TRBV9 and TRBJ2-3; 11 bases are a match to TRBD2. The ends lost 4 bases at V and 2 bases at J; junction bases unmatched: 3. The CDR3 is 15 amino acids. Per the germline V gene, CDR1 is SGDLS and CDR2 is YYNGEE. The CDR3 nucleotides are TGTGCCAGCAGCTCTAGCGGGGGGTACACAGATACGCAGTATTTT. Protein product: CASSSSGGYTDTQYF.

This clone was counted between two and nine times. This chain connects TRBV6-1 to TRBJ1-5; tentative D call: TRBD1 (6 bases). This CDR3 comprises 14 residues. The V and J ends lost 6 bases and 0 bases respectively, with 9 bases between them. The germline V gene encodes CDR1 MNHNS and CDR2 SASEGT. DNA of the CDR3: TGTGCCAGCAGGGGCAGGGGTAGCAATCAGCCCCAGCATTTT. Translating it yields CASRGRGSNQPQHF.

The DNA for the CDR3 is TGCGCCAGCAGCTTGGAACAGCCTCCCTACGAGCAGTACTTC. Its protein is CASSLEQPPYEQYF. The chain combines TRBV5-1 with TRBJ2-7; no reliable D call. V shed 0 bases and J shed 2 bases, with 9 bases lying between them. Germline lookup yields CDR1 SGHRS and CDR2 YFSETQ. This CDR3 spans 14 amino acids. The whole variable domain, filled in from reference TRBV5-1 and TRBJ2-7, reads KAGVTQTPRYLIKTRGQQVTLSCSPISGHRSVSWYQQTPGQGLQFLFEYFSETQRNKGNFPGRFSGRQFSNSRSEMNVSTLELGDSALYLCASSLEQPPYEQYFGPGTRLTVT.